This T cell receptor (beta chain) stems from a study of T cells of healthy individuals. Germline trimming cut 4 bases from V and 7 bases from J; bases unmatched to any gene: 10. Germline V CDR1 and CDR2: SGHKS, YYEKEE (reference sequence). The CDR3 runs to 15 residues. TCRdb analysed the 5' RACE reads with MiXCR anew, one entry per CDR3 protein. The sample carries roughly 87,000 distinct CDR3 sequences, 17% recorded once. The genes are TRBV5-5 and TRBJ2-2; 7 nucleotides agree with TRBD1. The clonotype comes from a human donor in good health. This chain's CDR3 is CASSERPGQSGELFF. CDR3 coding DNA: TGTGCCAGCAGCGAAAGGCCGGGACAGAGCGGGGAGCTGTTTTTT. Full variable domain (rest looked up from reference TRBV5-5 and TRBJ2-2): DAGVTQSPTHLIKTRGQQVTLRCSPISGHKSVSWYQQVLGQGPQFIFQYYEKEERGRGNFPDRFSARQFPNYSSELNVNALLLGDSALYLCASSERPGQSGELFFGEGSRLTVL.